The 18 T cell receptor beta chains below come from one sample, sequenced in a study of CDR3 diversity in severe acne. MiXCR was run by TCRdb on the PCR reads, yielding one entry per CDR3 protein. This sample yields around 100,000 distinct CDR3 sequences, of which 51% are seen a single time; roughly 12% belongs to the top ten. The sequenced material came from blood. All receptors derive from a male donor with acne.

This clonotype was observed at least ten times. The chain uses TRBV6-4 and TRBJ2-2; 8 bases are a match to TRBD2. In germline, CDR1 is MRHNA, CDR2 SNTAGT. J was trimmed by 4 bases and V by 11 bases; bases with no gene match: 9. The CDR3 has 14 residues. The CDR3 DNA reads as TGTGCCTGCGCACCCGCGGGAGGCACCGGGGAGCTGTTTTTT. Translation gives CACAPAGGTGELFF.

The DNA for the CDR3 is TGTGCCATCAGTGAGTCGGGATCCTACCCAGATAATTCACCCCTCCACTTT. It is translated as CAISESGSYPDNSPLHF. V is TRBV10-3 and J is TRBJ1-6; D not resolved. The CDR3 covers 17 residues. CDR1 is ENHRY and CDR2 is SYGVKD in the germline V gene. Trimming took off 0 bases at V and 5 bases at J, with 14 bases between the two ends.

The chain links TRBV5-4 to TRBJ2-7; the D is unclear. Looked up from germline, CDR1 is SGHNT and CDR2 is YYREEE (reference sequence). The CDR3 is 15 amino acids. Trimming removed 1 base at V and 6 bases at J, with 17 bases between. The CDR3: CASSLIGNQVFEQYF. The CDR3 coding sequence is TGTGCCAGCAGCTTGATTGGCAACCAGGTCTTCGAGCAGTACTTC.

This chain joins TRBV7-3 and TRBJ2-2, with 8 bases lining up with TRBD2. This CDR3 has 14 amino acids. Germline V CDR1 and CDR2: SGHTA, FQGTGA. Trimming removed 5 bases from V and 8 bases from J; junction bases left unmatched: 7. The CDR3 here is CASSASSGVGELFF. In nucleotides, the CDR3 is TGTGCCAGCAGCGCGAGTAGCGGGGTGGGGGAGCTGTTTTTT.

The J gene is TRBJ2-7, the V gene TRBV9; D is undetermined. Germline V gene data show CDR1 as SGDLS and CDR2 as YYNGEE. The CDR3 totals 14 residues. The V gene lost 0 bases and the J gene lost 2 bases, with 9 bases spanning the gap. Here the CDR3 reads CASSVARETYEQYF. The CDR3, as DNA: TGTGCCAGCAGCGTAGCTAGAGAAACCTACGAGCAGTACTTC.

This chain uses TRBV25-1 with TRBJ1-2; perhaps TRBD1 as D (6 bases). Trimming took 2 bases from V and 7 from J, leaving 14 bases between them. Germline V gene sequence: CDR1 MGHDK, CDR2 SYGVNS. CDR3 length equals 14 residues. CDR3 bases: TGTGCCAGCAGTGAAGTGGGGGCGCCGGGTGGCTACACCTTC. Amino acid sequence: CASSEVGAPGGYTF.

This clonotype was counted only a few times. This rearrangement joins TRBV7-9 to TRBJ2-7; the match to TRBD2 covers 8 bases. This CDR3 has 15 residues. V shed 3 bases and J 1 base; nucleotides not matched to a gene: 5. Germline CDR1 and CDR2: SEHNR and FQNEAQ (reference sequence). The DNA for the CDR3 is TGTGCCAGCAGCTTGGGAGCGGGGGCTTCCTACGAGCAGTACTTC. Translated, it gives CASSLGAGASYEQYF.

Comments on this clonotype: The CDR3 ends on some other residue instead of the conserved phenylalanine or tryptophan, so this is likely a read error. The genes are TRBV3-1 and TRBJ2-5; TRBD1 or TRBD2 may be the D gene (5 bases each). CDR3 length: 15 amino acids. Per the germline V gene, CDR1 is LGHDT and CDR2 is YNNKEL (reference sequence). V dropped 4 bases and J dropped 5 bases, with 17 bases sitting between them. CDR3 nucleotides: TGTGCCAGCAGCCCAACCCAAGGGGAGAAGGAGACCCAGTACTGC. This sequence encodes CASSPTQGEKETQYC.

V and J are TRBV2 and TRBJ2-7; 8 bases align to TRBD2. The germline V gene encodes CDR1 SNHLY and CDR2 FYNNEI. The CDR3 has 14 residues. J was trimmed by 6 bases and V by 2 bases; bases with no gene match: 6. This CDR3 reads CASSETGGPFEQYF. The DNA of the CDR3 is TGTGCCAGCAGTGAAACGGGAGGGCCTTTCGAGCAGTACTTC.

There are many counts of this clonotype. The J gene is TRBJ2-3, the V gene TRBV5-1; TRBD2 is a possible D gene (6 bases). The CDR3 has 14 amino acids. CDR1 is SGHRS and CDR2 is YFSETQ in the germline V gene. V lost 5 bases and J 2 bases, leaving 12 bases between the germline ends. Here the CDR3 reads CASSKTGVTDTQYF. CDR3 bases: TGCGCCAGCAGTAAAACGGGAGTCACAGATACGCAGTATTTT.

This clonotype has at least ten counts. The chain combines TRBV5-1 with TRBJ2-2; the D call may be TRBD1 or TRBD2 (5 bases each). Trimming stripped 0 bases from V and 0 bases from J, with 12 bases between. CDR1 SGHRS and CDR2 YFSETQ come from the germline V gene. The CDR3 has 17 residues. CDR3 loop: CASSLAGTVPNTGELFF. The CDR3 nucleotides are TGCGCCAGCAGCTTGGCCGGGACGGTACCGAACACCGGGGAGCTGTTTTTT.

The V and J genes are TRBV20-1 and TRBJ1-2; weak D call: TRBD1 (5 bases). CDR1 is DFQATT and CDR2 is SNEGSKA in the germline V gene (reference sequence). Trimming removed 6 bases at V and 4 bases at J, with 15 bases between. The CDR3 has 13 residues. CDR3 in amino acids: CSASSEGTYGYTF. Here the CDR3 DNA reads TGCAGTGCCAGCAGTGAGGGGACCTATGGCTACACCTTC.

The gene calls are TRBV20-1 and TRBJ2-2, with D hard to call. Germline CDR1 is DFQATT and CDR2 is SNEGSKA (reference sequence). The CDR3 runs 11 residues. V was cut by 1 base and J by 7 bases, with 4 bases left in between. The CDR3 spells CSARAVGELFF. The CDR3 DNA reads as TGCAGTGCTAGAGCGGTCGGGGAGCTGTTTTTT.

The sample holds many counts of this clonotype. The CDR3 does not end in the conserved phenylalanine or tryptophan, so this is likely a read error. V and J are TRBV7-9 and TRBJ2-7, with 10 positions matching TRBD2. The V gene's germline CDR1 is SEHNR and CDR2 FQNEAQ (reference sequence). The CDR3 spans 14 residues. V shed 5 bases and J 3 bases; nucleotides not matched to a gene: 4. CDR3 bases: TGTGCCAGCAGCGCGGGACTAGCGATCTACGAGCAGTACCTC. Translation: CASSAGLAIYEQYL.

The chain recombines TRBV10-2 with TRBJ2-7; D possibly matches TRBD1 or TRBD2 (5 bases each). With 7 bases removed from V and 1 base from J, the gap between germline ends came to 14 bases. CDR3 size: 14 residues. Germline V CDR1 and CDR2: WSHSY, SAAADI. CDR3: CASTDLAGSYEQYF. CDR3 bases: TGCGCCAGCACGGATCTAGCAGGGTCCTACGAGCAGTACTTC.

V usage is TRBV20-1 and J usage is TRBJ1-2; D is uncertain. CDR1 is DFQATT and CDR2 is SNEGSKA in the germline V gene (reference sequence). CDR3 size: 12 residues. V was clipped by 3 bases and J by 4 bases, with 9 bases between them. The CDR3 loop is CSARTAGYGYTF. CDR3 coding DNA: TGCAGTGCTAGGACCGCCGGCTATGGCTACACCTTC.

A remark on this clonotype: Its ends do not fully match the called genes, so a read error is possible. The chain links TRBV7-9 to TRBJ2-1; possible D gene TRBD2, 6 bases. Germline CDR1 is SEHNR and CDR2 is FQNEAQ (reference sequence). The CDR3 contains 11 residues. CDR3 sequence reads: CASSVGVAEVF. As DNA, the CDR3 is TGTGCCAGCAGCGTTGGAGTAGCGGAGGTCTTC.

The chain's CDR3 is CASSLTHSQETQYF. The CDR3 DNA is TGTGCCAGCAGTCTAACACACAGCCAAGAGACCCAGTACTTC. The chain links TRBV2 to TRBJ2-5; no firm D call. V was trimmed by 5 bases and J by 1 base, leaving 11 bases between them. CDR3 length: 14 amino acids. Germline V lookup: CDR1 SNHLY, CDR2 FYNNEI.